Listed below are T cell receptor beta chains from one sample, sequenced in a study of T cells in Graves' hyperthyroidism and ophthalmopathy. MiXCR, applied by TCRdb to the multiplex PCR reads, yields one record per CDR3 protein. This table has hundreds of thousands of distinct CDR3 sequences, around 15% appearing once. Sequenced sample: blood. These receptors were obtained from a woman under 30 with Graves' hyperthyroidism. CDR3s include the opening cysteine and the closing phenylalanine or tryptophan. Size tells how often a clone was seen (once, few, many) or the class of an expanded clone, and some rows leave it out.

CDR3 length	V gene	J gene	clone size	CDR3 protein
16	TRBV12-3/TRBV12-4	TRBJ1-5	NA	CASSRQGGGYNQPQHF
15	TRBV7-9	TRBJ2-3	few	CASRALLAITDTQYF
11	TRBV2	TRBJ2-1	many	CASRRNNEQFF
13	TRBV2	TRBJ1-6	many	CASSDGINSPLHF
15	TRBV18	TRBJ2-7	NA	CASSARGRVGDEQYF
16	TRBV12-3/TRBV12-4	TRBJ2-2	NA	CASSLFGVAGTGELFF
15	TRBV6-2/TRBV6-3	TRBJ2-1	few	CASSPRTSDNNEQFF
14	TRBV10-1	TRBJ1-1	many	CASSGGQSGTEAFF
15	TRBV18	TRBJ2-7	many	CASSPRTGRTYEQYF
13	TRBV18	TRBJ2-5	NA	CASSPYNMETQYF
15	TRBV7-9	TRBJ2-7	many	CASSLRTSASYEQYF
14	TRBV20-1	TRBJ1-2	many	CSAITGTGQYGYTF
13	TRBV10-1	TRBJ2-5	NA	CASSVVGRETQYF
15	TRBV28	TRBJ2-1	many	CASTRLAGESNEQFF
14	TRBV4-1	TRBJ2-2	few	CASSQVRATGELFF
15	TRBV4-3	TRBJ2-5	NA	CASSQEWDSDSSQYF
13	TRBV6-2/TRBV6-3	TRBJ1-2	NA	CASPVGDNYGYTF
15	TRBV7-9	TRBJ2-1	many	CASSLEAGLYNEQFF
16	TRBV24-1	TRBJ2-1	NA	CATSDNGTGGYNEQFF
16	TRBV20-1	TRBJ1-5	once	CSTTGGLIGSNQPQHF
15	TRBV7-9	TRBJ2-7	NA	CASSPGASEGYEQYF
17	TRBV24-1	TRBJ2-1	few	CATSATSGDSSYNEQFF
16	TRBV28	TRBJ2-3	many	CASSQTTGGGTDTQYF
12	TRBV7-2	TRBJ1-1	many	CASSLGSPEAFF
14	TRBV20-1	TRBJ2-5	many	CSARDRRRPETQYF
16	TRBV19	TRBJ1-1	few	CASSIRYRAMNTEAFF
14	TRBV2	TRBJ2-4	few	CASRATVAKNIQYF
15	TRBV2	TRBJ2-7	NA	CASSAGQRAAYEQYF
16	TRBV7-2	TRBJ2-5	few	CASSSSGTSAMVTQYF
16	TRBV11-2	TRBJ2-1	many	CASSENPGLAYNEQFF
16	TRBV28	TRBJ2-3	NA	CAGSPRLAGGTDTQYF
14	TRBV5-4	TRBJ1-1	NA	CASSWRDSNTEAFF
14	TRBV3-1	TRBJ1-1	NA	CASSQVLGGTEAFF
10	TRBV30	TRBJ1-1	many	CAWQTPKAFF
15	TRBV7-2	TRBJ1-2	many	CASSLKTVTNYGYTF
12	TRBV29-1	TRBJ2-3	NA	CSVGWVTDTQYF
12	TRBV12-3/TRBV12-4	TRBJ2-1	NA	CASVGGLNEQFF
15	TRBV20-1	TRBJ1-5	NA	CSARGRVNSNQPQHF
15	TRBV7-9	TRBJ2-1	NA	CASSPGTGGKNEQFF
15	TRBV7-3	TRBJ2-3	many	CASSSTGTDIDTQYF
15	TRBV7-2	TRBJ1-5	many	CASSTGQGGNQPQHF
15	TRBV7-9	TRBJ1-5	many	CASSSGQARDQPQHF
15	TRBV5-5	TRBJ2-1	NA	CASSRLGALYNEQFF
15	TRBV25-1	TRBJ2-1	many	CASSEAGVRAHEQFF
19	TRBV25-1	TRBJ2-3	NA	CASSSPRRTSESSTDTQYF
13	TRBV6-1	TRBJ2-5	many	CASRRGAGETQYF
13	TRBV27	TRBJ2-1	NA	CASSLKGGNEQFF
15	TRBV2	TRBJ2-7	many	CASSLASGLSYEQYF